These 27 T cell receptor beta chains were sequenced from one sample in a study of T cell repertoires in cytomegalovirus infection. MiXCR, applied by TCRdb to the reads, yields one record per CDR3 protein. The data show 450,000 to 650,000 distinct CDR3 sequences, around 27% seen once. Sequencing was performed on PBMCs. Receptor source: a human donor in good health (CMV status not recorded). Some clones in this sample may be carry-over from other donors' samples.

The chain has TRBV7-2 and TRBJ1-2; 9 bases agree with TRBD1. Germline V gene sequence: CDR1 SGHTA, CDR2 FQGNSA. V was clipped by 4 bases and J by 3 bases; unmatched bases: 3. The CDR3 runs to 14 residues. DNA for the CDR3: TGTGCCAGCAGCTATCACAGGGGGCACTATGGCTACACCTTC. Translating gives CASSYHRGHYGYTF.

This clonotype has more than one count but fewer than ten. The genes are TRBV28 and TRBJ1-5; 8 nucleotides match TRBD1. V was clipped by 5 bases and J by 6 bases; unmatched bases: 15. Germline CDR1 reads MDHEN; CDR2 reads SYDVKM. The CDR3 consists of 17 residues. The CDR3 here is CASSPHTGQGNSQPQHF. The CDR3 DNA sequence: TGTGCCAGCAGTCCCCATACCGGACAGGGTAATAGTCAGCCCCAGCATTTT.

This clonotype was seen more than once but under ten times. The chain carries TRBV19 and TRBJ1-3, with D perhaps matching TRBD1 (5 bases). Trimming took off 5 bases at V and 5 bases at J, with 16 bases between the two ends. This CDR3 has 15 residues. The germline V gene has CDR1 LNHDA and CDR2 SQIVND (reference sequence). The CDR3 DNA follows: TGTGCCAGTAGTCCCGAAGGGGCAGGGAGAAACACCATATATTTT. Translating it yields CASSPEGAGRNTIYF.

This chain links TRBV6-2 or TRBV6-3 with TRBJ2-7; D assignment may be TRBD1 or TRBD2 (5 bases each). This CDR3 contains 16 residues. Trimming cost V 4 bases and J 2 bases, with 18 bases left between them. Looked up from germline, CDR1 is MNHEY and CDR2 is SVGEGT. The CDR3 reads CASSSPRGEQAYEQYF. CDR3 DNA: TGTGCCAGCAGTTCCCCTCGGGGCGAGCAAGCCTACGAGCAGTACTTC.

CDR3 loop: CASSIWDSRTDTEAFF. CDR3 in DNA: TGTGCCAGTAGTATTTGGGACAGTCGGACTGACACTGAAGCTTTCTTT. The genes are TRBV19 and TRBJ1-1, with 7 bases fitting TRBD1. CDR3 length: 16 residues. The V gene end was trimmed by 3 bases and the J gene end by 3 bases; junction bases not matched to a gene: 10. CDR1 and CDR2 from the germline V gene are LNHDA and SQIVND (reference sequence).

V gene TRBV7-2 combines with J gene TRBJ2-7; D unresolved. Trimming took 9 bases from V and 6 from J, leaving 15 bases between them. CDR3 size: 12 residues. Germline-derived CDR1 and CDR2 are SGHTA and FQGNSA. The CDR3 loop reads CARQDVEAEQYF. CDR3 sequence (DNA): TGTGCCAGGCAGGACGTCGAAGCCGAGCAGTACTTC.

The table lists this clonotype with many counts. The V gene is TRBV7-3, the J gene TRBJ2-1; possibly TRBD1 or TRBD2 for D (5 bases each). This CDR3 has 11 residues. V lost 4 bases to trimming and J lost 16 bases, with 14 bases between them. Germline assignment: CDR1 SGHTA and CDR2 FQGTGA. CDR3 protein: CASSSGPERFF. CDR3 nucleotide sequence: TGTGCCAGCAGCTCGGGACCAGAACGTTTCTTC.

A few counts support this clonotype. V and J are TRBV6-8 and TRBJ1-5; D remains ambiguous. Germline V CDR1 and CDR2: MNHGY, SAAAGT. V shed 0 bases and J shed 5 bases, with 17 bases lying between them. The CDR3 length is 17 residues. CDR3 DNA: TGTGCCAGCAGTTACTCGATATGGTCGCGGCGAGATCAGCCCCAGCATTTT. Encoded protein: CASSYSIWSRRDQPQHF.

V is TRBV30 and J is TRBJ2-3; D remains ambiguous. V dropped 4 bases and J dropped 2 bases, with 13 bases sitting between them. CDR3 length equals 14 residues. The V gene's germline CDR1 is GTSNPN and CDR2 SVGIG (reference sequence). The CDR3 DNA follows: TGTGCCTGGAACTTTGGCGGCCTCACAGATACGCAGTATTTT. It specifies CAWNFGGLTDTQYF.

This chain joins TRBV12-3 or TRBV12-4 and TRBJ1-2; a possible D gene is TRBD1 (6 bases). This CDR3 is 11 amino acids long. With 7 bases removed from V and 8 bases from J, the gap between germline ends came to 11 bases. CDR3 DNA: TGTGCCAGCACCCAGGGGTTCGGCTACACCTTC. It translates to CASTQGFGYTF.

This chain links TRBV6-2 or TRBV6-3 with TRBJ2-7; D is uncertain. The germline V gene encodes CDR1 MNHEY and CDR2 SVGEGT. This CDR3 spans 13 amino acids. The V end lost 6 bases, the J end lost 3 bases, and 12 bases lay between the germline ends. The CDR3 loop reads CASSHGQSYEQYV. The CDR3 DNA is TGTGCCAGCAGCCACGGGCAGAGCTACGAGCAGTACGTC.

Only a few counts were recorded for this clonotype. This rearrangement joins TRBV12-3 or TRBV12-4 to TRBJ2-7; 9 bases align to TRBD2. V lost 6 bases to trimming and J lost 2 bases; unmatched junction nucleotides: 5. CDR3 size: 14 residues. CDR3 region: CASSIAGVAYEQYF. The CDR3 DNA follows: TGTGCCAGCAGCATAGCGGGAGTGGCCTACGAGCAGTACTTC.

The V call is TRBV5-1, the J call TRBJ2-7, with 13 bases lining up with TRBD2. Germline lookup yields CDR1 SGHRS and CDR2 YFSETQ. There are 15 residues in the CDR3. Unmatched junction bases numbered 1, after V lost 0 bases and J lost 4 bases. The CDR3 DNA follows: TGCGCCAGCAGCTTGGAACTAGCGGGAGGGTACGAGCAGTACTTC. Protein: CASSLELAGGYEQYF.

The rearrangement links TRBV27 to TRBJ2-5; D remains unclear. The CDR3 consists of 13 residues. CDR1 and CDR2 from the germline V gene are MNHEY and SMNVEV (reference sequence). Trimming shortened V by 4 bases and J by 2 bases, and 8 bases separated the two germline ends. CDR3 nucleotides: TGTGCCAGCAGTTACCTCAGGCAAGAGACCCAGTACTTC. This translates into CASSYLRQETQYF.

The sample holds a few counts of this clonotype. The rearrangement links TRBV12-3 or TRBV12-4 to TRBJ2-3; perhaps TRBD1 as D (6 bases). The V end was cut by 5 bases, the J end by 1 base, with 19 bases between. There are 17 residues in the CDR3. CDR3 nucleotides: TGTGCCAGCAGTACCCCCCCACACAGGGATGGCACAGATACGCAGTATTTT. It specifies CASSTPPHRDGTDTQYF.

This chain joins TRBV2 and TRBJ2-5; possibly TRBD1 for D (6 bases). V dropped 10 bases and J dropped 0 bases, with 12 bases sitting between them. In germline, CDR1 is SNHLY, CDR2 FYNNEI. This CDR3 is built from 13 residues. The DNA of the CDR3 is TGTGCCACGATCCGGGACAACCAAGAGACCCAGTACTTC. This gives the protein CATIRDNQETQYF.

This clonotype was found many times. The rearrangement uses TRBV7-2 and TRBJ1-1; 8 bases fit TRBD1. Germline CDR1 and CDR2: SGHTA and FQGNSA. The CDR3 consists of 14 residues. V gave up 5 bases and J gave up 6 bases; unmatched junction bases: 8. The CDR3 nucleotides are TGTGCCAGCAGCGCCGACAGGGGCTTATCTGAAGCTTTCTTT. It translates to CASSADRGLSEAFF. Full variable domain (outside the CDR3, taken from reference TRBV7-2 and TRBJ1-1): GAGVSQSPSNKVTEKGKDVELRCDPISGHTALYWYRQSLGQGLEFLIYFQGNSAPDKSGLPSDRFSAERTGGSVSTLTIQRTQQEDSAVYLCASSADRGLSEAFFGQGTRLTVV.

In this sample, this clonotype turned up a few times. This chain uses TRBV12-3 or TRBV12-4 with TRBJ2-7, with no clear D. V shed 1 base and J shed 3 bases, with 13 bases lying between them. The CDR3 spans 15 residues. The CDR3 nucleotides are TGTGCCAGCAGTTTAGGTCTAGGCACCAACTACGAGCAGTACGTC. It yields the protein CASSLGLGTNYEQYV.

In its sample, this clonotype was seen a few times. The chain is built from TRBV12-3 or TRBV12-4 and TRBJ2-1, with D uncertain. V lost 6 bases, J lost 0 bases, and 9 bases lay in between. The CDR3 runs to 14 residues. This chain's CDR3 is CASRDGSSYNEQFF. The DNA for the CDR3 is TGTGCCAGCAGGGACGGAAGCTCCTACAATGAGCAGTTCTTC.

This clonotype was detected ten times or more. CDR3 sequence (DNA): TGTGCCAGCAGCTTTGGAGGACTAGCGGGAGTAGGGGAGCAGTACTTC. It codes for CASSFGGLAGVGEQYF. The chain recombines TRBV5-5 with TRBJ2-7; 13 bases fit TRBD2. Germline lookup yields CDR1 SGHKS and CDR2 YYEKEE (reference sequence). The J segment lost 7 bases and the V segment lost 2 bases, leaving 9 bases of the junction unmatched. This CDR3 has 16 amino acids. The complete variable domain, with remaining parts taken from reference TRBV5-5 and TRBJ2-7, reads DAGVTQSPTHLIKTRGQQVTLRCSPISGHKSVSWYQQVLGQGPQFIFQYYEKEERGRGNFPDRFSARQFPNYSSELNVNALLLGDSALYLCASSFGGLAGVGEQYFGPGTRLTVT.

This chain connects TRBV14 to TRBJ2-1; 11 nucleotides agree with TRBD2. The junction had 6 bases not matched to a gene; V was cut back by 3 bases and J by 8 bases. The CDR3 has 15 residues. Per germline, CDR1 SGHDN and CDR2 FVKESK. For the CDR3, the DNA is TGTGCCAGCAGCCACAAACTAGCGGGAGCGGATGAGCAGTTCTTC. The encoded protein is CASSHKLAGADEQFF.

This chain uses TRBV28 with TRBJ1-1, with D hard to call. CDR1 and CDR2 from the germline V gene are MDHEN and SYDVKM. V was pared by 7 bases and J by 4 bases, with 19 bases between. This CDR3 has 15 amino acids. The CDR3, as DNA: TGTGCCAGCATGTTGGGTATTTCGGGTGTCACTGAAGCTTTCTTT. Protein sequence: CASMLGISGVTEAFF.

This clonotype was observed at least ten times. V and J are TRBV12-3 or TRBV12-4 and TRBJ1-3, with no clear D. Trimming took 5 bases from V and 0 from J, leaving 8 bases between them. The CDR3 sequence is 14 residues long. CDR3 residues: CASSIQSSGNTIYF. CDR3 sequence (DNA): TGTGCCAGCAGTATTCAGTCCTCTGGAAACACCATATATTTT.

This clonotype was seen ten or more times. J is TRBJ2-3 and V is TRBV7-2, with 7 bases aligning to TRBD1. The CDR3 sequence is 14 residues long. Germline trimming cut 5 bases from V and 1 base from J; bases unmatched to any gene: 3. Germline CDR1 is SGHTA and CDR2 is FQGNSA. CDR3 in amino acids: CASSPGGGTDTQYF. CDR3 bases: TGTGCCAGCAGCCCAGGGGGAGGCACAGATACGCAGTATTTT.

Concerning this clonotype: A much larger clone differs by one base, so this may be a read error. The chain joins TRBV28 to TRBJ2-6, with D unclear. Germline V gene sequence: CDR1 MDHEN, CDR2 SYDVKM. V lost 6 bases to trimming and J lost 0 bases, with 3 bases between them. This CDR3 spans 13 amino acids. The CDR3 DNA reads TGTGCCAGCAGGCCCTCTGGGGCCAACGTCCTGACTTTC. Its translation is CASRPSGANVLTF.

CDR3 protein: CSATGSATNEKLFF. DNA of the CDR3: TGCAGTGCTACGGGATCCGCAACTAATGAAAAACTGTTTTTT. The gene calls are TRBV20-1 and TRBJ1-4; D unclear. This CDR3 contains 14 residues. Trimming left V 4 bases short and J 0 bases short, with 9 bases between. The germline V gene has CDR1 DFQATT and CDR2 SNEGSKA (reference sequence).

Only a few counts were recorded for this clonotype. DNA of the CDR3: TGTGCCAGCAGCTTTAGGGACAGCGACCAAGAGACCCAGTACTTC. This gives the protein CASSFRDSDQETQYF. The chain recombines TRBV7-7 with TRBJ2-5, with TRBD1 matching over 7 bases. Germline CDR1 SSHAT, CDR2 FNYEAQ (reference sequence). V was clipped by 3 bases and J by 0 bases; unmatched bases: 4. There are 15 residues in the CDR3.